These T cell receptor beta chains were read from a single sample in a study of cytomegalovirus exposure and HLA in healthy donors. Profiled with immunoSEQ multiplex PCR; TCRdb holds only in-frame clones, not every one. The table has over 50,000 clones, over 55% seen once. Material: PBMCs. All receptors derive from a man aged 40-50 years in good health and CMV-seropositive. Both conserved end residues are part of each CDR3. A D gene is named only where the DNA matches it firmly. Not all rows give a size; the values are once, few, many and, for expanded clones, a class.

clone_size j_call cdr3_length v_call d_call cdr3_aa cdr3_nt
NA TRBJ2-1 11 TRBV29-1 TRBD1 CSVEKGAEQFF TGCAGCGTTGAAAAGGGGGCTGAGCAGTTCTTC
NA TRBJ1-1 14 TRBV7-9 NA CASSSTQGWVRAFF TGTGCCAGCAGCTCGACACAGGGTTGGGTGAGGGCTTTCTTT
NA TRBJ1-1 13 TRBV6-5 NA CASSRGRVTEAFF TGTGCCAGCAGCCGCGGCCGGGTCACTGAAGCTTTCTTT
NA TRBJ2-1 14 TRBV9 NA CASSVEGGDNEQFF TGTGCCAGCAGCGTCGAGGGGGGGGACAATGAGCAGTTCTTC
NA TRBJ2-1 14 TRBV30 TRBD2 CAWSGTSGYNEQFF TGTGCCTGGAGTGGGACTAGCGGGTACAATGAGCAGTTCTTC
NA TRBJ1-5 15 TRBV5-1 NA CASSLSSGSNQPQHF TGCGCCAGCAGCTTGTCGTCCGGGAGCAATCAGCCCCAGCATTTT
NA TRBJ1-1 16 TRBV4-3 NA CASSQEPQGMNTEAFF TGCGCCAGCAGCCAAGAACCCCAGGGGATGAACACTGAAGCTTTCTTT
NA TRBJ1-4 14 TRBV5-4 TRBD1 CASSYRTGDEKLFF TGTGCCAGCAGCTACAGGACAGGGGATGAAAAACTGTTTTTT
NA TRBJ1-3 13 TRBV6-5 NA CASRRSSGNTIYF TGTGCCAGCAGAAGGAGCTCTGGAAACACCATATATTTT
NA TRBJ1-1 13 TRBV5-1 TRBD1 CASSLAGTAEAFF TGCGCCAGCAGCTTGGCCGGGACAGCTGAAGCTTTCTTT
NA TRBJ1-5 15 TRBV5-8 TRBD1 CASSLGQGVSQPQHF TGTGCCAGCAGCTTGGGACAGGGGGTCAGTCAGCCCCAGCATTTT
NA TRBJ2-2 15 TRBV4-2 NA CASSRSVGATGELFF TGTGCCAGCAGCCGGTCCGTTGGGGCTACCGGGGAGCTGTTTTTT
NA TRBJ2-1 15 TRBV6-4 TRBD1 CASSDSVTGADEQFF TGTGCCAGCAGTGACTCAGTGACAGGGGCCGATGAGCAGTTCTTC
NA TRBJ1-3 12 TRBV5-4 NA CASSFAGNTIYF TGTGCCAGCAGCTTCGCTGGAAACACCATATATTTT
few TRBJ2-5 15 TRBV9 TRBD2 CASSVEGLALETQYF TGTGCCAGCAGCGTAGAGGGACTAGCACTGGAGACCCAGTACTTC
NA TRBJ1-2 17 TRBV2 NA CASSVRSSPGGVYGYTF TGTGCCAGCAGTGTTCGGTCCTCCCCGGGGGGGGTCTATGGCTACACCTTC
NA TRBJ2-7 15 TRBV6-6 TRBD1 CASSYSTGGGYEQYF TGTGCCAGCAGTTACTCGACAGGGGGAGGCTACGAGCAGTACTTC
NA TRBJ1-2 14 TRBV10-3 NA CAISVLDSIYGYTF TGTGCCATCAGCGTCCTCGACAGCATCTATGGCTACACCTTC
NA TRBJ2-5 14 TRBV5-4 TRBD2 CASSLEGGGGTQYF TGTGCCAGCAGCTTGGAGGGCGGGGGTGGGACCCAGTACTTC
once TRBJ2-1 16 TRBV5-4 TRBD2 CASSFASGGPSQGQFF TGTGCCAGCAGCTTCGCCAGCGGGGGCCCTTCACAGGGGCAGTTCTTC